Listed here are 5 T cell receptor beta chains from one sample, sequenced in a study of early stage breast cancer tumors (dated by TCRdb to 2016 to 2017). Library preparation used the immunoSEQ multiplex PCR assay. The immuneACCESS repertoire file appears here via TCRdb, limited to in-frame rearrangements. These files lack a portion of the clones; in checked studies, under half of the deficit traces to unresolved V genes, and the cause of the others is not known. The sample table records more than 65,000 clones; 75% to 90% of these occur just once. The top ten clonotypes cover 4.7% of the sample. The specimen sequenced was blood. All receptors derive from a person in their 40s with breast cancer.

This clone has just a few counts. This chain links TRBV7-2 with TRBJ2-4; D is perhaps TRBD2 (6 bases). Germline assignment: CDR1 SGHTA and CDR2 FQGNSA. This CDR3 is built from 14 residues. With 1 base removed from V and 6 bases from J, the gap between germline ends came to 10 bases. Here the CDR3 reads CASSLGDGRNIQYF. CDR3 nucleotide sequence: TGTGCCAGCAGCTTAGGGGACGGGAGAAACATTCAGTACTTC.

This rearrangement joins TRBV27 to TRBJ2-3, with a weak D call TRBD2 (5 bases). Trimming cost V 5 bases and J 5 bases, with 26 bases left between them. The length of the CDR3 is 18 residues. Germline V CDR1 and CDR2: MNHEY, SMNVEV (reference sequence). CDR3 DNA: TGTGCCAGCAGTCCCCTAGCAAGCCTTAAGGCCCGCAAAGATACGCAGTATTTT. This encodes CASSPLASLKARKDTQYF.

J is TRBJ2-7 and V is TRBV7-2; no clear D. V lost 1 base, J lost 7 bases, and 8 bases lay in between. The germline gives CDR1 SGHTA, CDR2 FQGNSA. The CDR3 totals 12 residues. CDR3 region: CASSLDRREQYF. The DNA for the CDR3 is TGTGCCAGCAGCTTAGACCGGAGAGAGCAGTACTTC. Full variable domain (remainder filled in from reference TRBV7-2 and TRBJ2-7): GAGVSQSPSNKVTEKGKDVELRCDPISGHTALYWYRQSLGQGLEFLIYFQGNSAPDKSGLPSDRFSAERTGGSVSTLTIQRTQQEDSAVYLCASSLDRREQYFGPGTRLTVT.

The table lists this clone with a few counts. The chain has TRBV6-1 and TRBJ1-5; TRBD1 matches at 7 bases. With 4 bases clipped from V and 4 bases from J, the junction kept 7 bases outside the gene matches. In germline, CDR1 is MNHNS, CDR2 SASEGT. The CDR3 covers 15 residues. The CDR3 DNA is TGTGCCAGCAGTGCCAGGGGGTCGTTGAATCAGCCCCAGCATTTT. Its translation is CASSARGSLNQPQHF.

The rearrangement links TRBV6-5 to TRBJ1-2; D remains unclear. This CDR3 region has 11 residues. Germline V gene data show CDR1 as MNHEY and CDR2 as SVGAGI. V was cut by 6 bases and J by 1 base, with 3 bases left in between. The CDR3 region is CASRNNYGYTF. In DNA, the CDR3 is TGTGCCAGCAGGAATAACTATGGCTACACCTTC.